There are a few counts of the clone carrying this TCR beta chain. Its target is unknown. The V end lost 5 bases, the J end lost 2 bases, and 13 bases lay between the germline ends. Germline V lookup: CDR1 SEHNR, CDR2 FQNEAQ (reference sequence). The CDR3 is made up of 14 amino acids. The sample originates from a study of glioma-infiltrating T cells. General study points: Non-neoplastic patients had below-expected tissue-blood divergence, while all gliomas exceeded expectation. Very few CDR3 sequences were shared between tissue and blood.

The iRepertoire nested amplicon-rescue multiplex PCR amplified TCR alpha and beta CDR3s from RNA. For one-step reverse transcription and amplification, 100-400 ng of tissue mRNA or PBMC total RNA was used. TCRdb recomputed calls from the multiplex PCR reads with MiXCR, one row per CDR3 protein. The table records about 99,000 distinct CDR3 sequences, around 31% of them present only once. Sample: glioma tissue, nonneoplastic brain tissue, or PBMCs (not recorded which). This clonotype originated in a human donor with low-grade glioma or glioblastoma, undergoing nonglioma brain surgery, or in good health (not recorded which). J is TRBJ2-7 and V is TRBV7-9; D may be TRBD2 (5 bases). The CDR3 region has the DNA TGTGCCAGCAGCGATCTGAGGGTGGCCTACGAGCAGTACTTC. It codes for CASSDLRVAYEQYF. The full variable domain, rest sourced from reference TRBV7-9 and TRBJ2-7, is DTGVSQNPRHKITKRGQNVTFRCDPISEHNRLYWYRQTLGQGPEFLTYFQNEAQLEKSRLLSDRFSAERPKGSFSTLEIQRTEQGDSAMYLCASSDLRVAYEQYFGPGTRLTVT.